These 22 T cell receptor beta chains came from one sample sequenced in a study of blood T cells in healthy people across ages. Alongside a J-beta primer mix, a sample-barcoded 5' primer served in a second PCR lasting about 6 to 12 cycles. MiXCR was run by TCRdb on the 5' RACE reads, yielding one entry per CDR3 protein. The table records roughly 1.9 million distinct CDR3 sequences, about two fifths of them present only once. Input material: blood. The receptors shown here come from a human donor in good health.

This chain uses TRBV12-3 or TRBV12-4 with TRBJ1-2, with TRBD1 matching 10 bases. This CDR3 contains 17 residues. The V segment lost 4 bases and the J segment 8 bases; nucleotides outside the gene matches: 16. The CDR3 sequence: CASSWRGTGATTEGYTF. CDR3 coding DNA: TGTGCCAGCAGTTGGAGGGGGACAGGGGCCACTACGGAGGGCTACACCTTC.

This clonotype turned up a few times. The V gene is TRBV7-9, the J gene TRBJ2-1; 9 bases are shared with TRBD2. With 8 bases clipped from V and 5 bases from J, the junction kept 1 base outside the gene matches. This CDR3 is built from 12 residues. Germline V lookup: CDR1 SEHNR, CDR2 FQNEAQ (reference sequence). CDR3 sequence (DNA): TGTGCCAGCCTAGCGGGGAACAATGAGCAGTTCTTC. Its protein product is CASLAGNNEQFF.

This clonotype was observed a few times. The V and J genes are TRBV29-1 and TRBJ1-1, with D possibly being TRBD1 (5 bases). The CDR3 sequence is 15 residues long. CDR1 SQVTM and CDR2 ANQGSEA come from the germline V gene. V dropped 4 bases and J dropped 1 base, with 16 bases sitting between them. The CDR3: CSVVGLRGRNTEAFF. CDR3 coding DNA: TGCAGCGTTGTAGGATTAAGGGGCAGGAACACTGAAGCTTTCTTT.

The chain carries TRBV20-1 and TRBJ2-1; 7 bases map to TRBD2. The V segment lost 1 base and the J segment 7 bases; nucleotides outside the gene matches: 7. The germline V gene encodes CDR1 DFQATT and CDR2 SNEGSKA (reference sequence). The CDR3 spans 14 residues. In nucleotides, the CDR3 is TGCAGTGCTAGAGCTTCCAGGGAGGGGAATGAGCAGTTCTTC. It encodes CSARASREGNEQFF.

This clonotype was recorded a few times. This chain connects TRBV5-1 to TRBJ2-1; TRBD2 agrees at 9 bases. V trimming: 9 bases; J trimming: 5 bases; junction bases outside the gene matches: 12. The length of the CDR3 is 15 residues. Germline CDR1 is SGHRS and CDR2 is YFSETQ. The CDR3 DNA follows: TGCGCCACAACGACCGGGACTAGCAGAAACAATGAGCAGTTCTTC. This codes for CATTTGTSRNNEQFF.

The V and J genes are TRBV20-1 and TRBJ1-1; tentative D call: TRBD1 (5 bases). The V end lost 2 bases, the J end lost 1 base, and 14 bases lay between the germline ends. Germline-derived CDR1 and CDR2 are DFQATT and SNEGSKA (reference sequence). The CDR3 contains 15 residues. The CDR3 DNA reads TGCAGTGCTAGACGAATCGGACAAACGAACACTGAAGCTTTCTTT. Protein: CSARRIGQTNTEAFF.

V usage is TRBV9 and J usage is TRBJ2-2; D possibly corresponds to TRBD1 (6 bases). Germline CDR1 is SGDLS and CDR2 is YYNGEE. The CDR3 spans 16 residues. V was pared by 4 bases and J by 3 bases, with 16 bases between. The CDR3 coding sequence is TGTGCCAGCAGCCCTACAGGGCGACGATACACCGGGGAGCTGTTTTTT. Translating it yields CASSPTGRRYTGELFF.

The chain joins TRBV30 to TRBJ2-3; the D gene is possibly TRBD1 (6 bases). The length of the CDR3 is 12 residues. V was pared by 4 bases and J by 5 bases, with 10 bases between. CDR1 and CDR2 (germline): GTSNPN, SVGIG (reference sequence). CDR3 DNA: TGTGCCTGGACCCAAGGGGGAGATACGCAGTATTTT. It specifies CAWTQGGDTQYF.

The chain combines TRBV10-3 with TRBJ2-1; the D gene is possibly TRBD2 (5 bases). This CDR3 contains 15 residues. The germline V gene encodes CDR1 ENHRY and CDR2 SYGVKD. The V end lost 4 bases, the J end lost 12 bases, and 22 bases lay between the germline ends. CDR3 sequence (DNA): TGTGCCATCAGTGCCGACGACGGGGAATCAGTAGGGCAGTTCTTC. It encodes CAISADDGESVGQFF.

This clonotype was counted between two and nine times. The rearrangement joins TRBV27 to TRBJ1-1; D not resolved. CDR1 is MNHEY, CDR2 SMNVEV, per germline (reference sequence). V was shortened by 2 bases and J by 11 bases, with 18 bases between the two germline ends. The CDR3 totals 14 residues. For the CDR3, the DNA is TGTGCCAGCAGTTTAGCTCGGGCATTCACCCGGGCTTTCTTT. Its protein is CASSLARAFTRAFF.

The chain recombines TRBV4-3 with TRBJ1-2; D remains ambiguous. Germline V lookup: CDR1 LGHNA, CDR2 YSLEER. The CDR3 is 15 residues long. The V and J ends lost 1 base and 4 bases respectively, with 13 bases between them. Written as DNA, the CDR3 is TGCGCCAGCAGCCAAGTAATAGCTTACACCTATGGCTACACCTTC. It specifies CASSQVIAYTYGYTF.

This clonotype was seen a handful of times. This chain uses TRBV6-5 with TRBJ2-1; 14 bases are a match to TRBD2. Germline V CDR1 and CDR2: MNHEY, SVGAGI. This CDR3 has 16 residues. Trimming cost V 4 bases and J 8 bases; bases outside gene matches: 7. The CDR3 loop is CASSSRLAGGPYEQFF. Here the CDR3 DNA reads TGTGCCAGCAGTTCGAGACTAGCGGGGGGGCCATATGAGCAGTTCTTC.

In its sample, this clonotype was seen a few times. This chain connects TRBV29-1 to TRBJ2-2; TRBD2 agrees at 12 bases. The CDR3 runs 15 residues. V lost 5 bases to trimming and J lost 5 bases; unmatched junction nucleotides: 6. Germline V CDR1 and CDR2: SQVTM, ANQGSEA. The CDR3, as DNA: TGCAGCGTTTTTCAGACTAGCGGGGGAACCGGGGAGCTGTTTTTT. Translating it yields CSVFQTSGGTGELFF.

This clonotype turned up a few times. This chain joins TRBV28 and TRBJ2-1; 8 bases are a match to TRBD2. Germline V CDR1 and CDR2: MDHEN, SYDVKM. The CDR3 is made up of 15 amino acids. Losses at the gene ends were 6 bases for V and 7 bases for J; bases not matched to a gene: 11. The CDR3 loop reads CASRSWAGGGNEQFF. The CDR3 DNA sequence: TGTGCCAGCAGAAGTTGGGCGGGGGGCGGGAATGAGCAGTTCTTC.

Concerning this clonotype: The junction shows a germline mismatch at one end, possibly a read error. The CDR3, as DNA: TGTGCCACCAGCAGAGGACAGACTAGCGGGGGAGTATGGGACTTC. It yields the protein CATSRGQTSGGVWDF. The chain carries TRBV15 and TRBJ2-5; 12 bases are shared with TRBD2. This CDR3 is built from 15 residues. Germline-derived CDR1 and CDR2 are LNHNV and YYDKDF (reference sequence).

Here the CDR3 reads CASTLGLAGHEQFF. The CDR3 nucleotides are TGTGCCAGCACCCTTGGACTAGCGGGGCATGAGCAGTTCTTC. The genes are TRBV6-2 or TRBV6-3 and TRBJ2-1; 12 positions agree with TRBD2. V lost 7 bases and J lost 8; bases outside the gene matches: 6. Germline lookup yields CDR1 MNHEY and CDR2 SVGEGT. The CDR3 totals 14 residues.

This CDR3 reads CASSLSGVFTEAFF. In nucleotides, the CDR3 is TGTGCCAGCAGCTTATCTGGGGTTTTCACTGAAGCTTTCTTT. The J gene is TRBJ1-1, the V gene TRBV11-3; D is undetermined. The CDR3 contains 14 residues. Germline values: CDR1 SGHNT, CDR2 YENEEA. V lost 2 bases and J 4 bases, leaving 11 bases between the germline ends.

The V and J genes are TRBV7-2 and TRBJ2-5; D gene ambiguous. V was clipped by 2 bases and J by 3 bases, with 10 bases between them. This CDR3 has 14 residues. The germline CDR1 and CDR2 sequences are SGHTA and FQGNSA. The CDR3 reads CASSLLLNKETQYF. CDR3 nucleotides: TGTGCCAGCAGCTTACTGCTAAACAAAGAGACCCAGTACTTC.

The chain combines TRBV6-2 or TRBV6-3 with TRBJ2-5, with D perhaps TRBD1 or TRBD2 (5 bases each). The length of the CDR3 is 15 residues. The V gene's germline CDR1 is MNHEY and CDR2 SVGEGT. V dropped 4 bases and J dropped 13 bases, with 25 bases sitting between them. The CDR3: CASSSSRGPVEAGYF. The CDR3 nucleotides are TGTGCCAGCAGTTCATCTAGGGGACCCGTTGAAGCCGGGTACTTC.

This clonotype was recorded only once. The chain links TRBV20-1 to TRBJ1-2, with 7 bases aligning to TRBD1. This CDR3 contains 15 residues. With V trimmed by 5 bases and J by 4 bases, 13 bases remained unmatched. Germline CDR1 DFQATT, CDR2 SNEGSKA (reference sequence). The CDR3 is CSAPEQGSLGYGYTF. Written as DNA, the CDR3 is TGCAGTGCTCCCGAACAGGGGAGTCTCGGCTATGGCTACACCTTC.

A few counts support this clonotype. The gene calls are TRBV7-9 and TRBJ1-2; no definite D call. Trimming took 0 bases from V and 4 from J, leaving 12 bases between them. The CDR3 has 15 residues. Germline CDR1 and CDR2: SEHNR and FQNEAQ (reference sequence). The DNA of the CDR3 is TGTGCCAGCAGCTTAGCGCTCGTTGTCTTCTATGGCTACACCTTC. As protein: CASSLALVVFYGYTF.

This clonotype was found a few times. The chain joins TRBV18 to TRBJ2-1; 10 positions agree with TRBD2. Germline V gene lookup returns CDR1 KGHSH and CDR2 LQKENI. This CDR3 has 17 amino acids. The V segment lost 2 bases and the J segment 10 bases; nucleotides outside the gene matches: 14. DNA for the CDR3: TGTGCCAGCTCACCATTGCCACTAGCGGGGTCCCCCAGGGAGCAGTTCTTC. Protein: CASSPLPLAGSPREQFF. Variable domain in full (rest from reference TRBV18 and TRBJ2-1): NAGVMQNPRHLVRRRGQEARLRCSPMKGHSHVYWYRQLPEEGLKFMVYLQKENIIDESGMPKERFSAEFPKEGPSILRIQQVVRGDSAAYFCASSPLPLAGSPREQFFGPGTRLTVL.